The following is a T cell receptor (beta chain) sequence with its context. Its binding antigen is unknown. No qualities accompany the bases; no much larger clone lies one base away. This entry belongs to a study of blood T cells in healthy people across ages (dated by TCRdb to the mid-2010s). For context, the study as a whole: In model experiments, roughly one uniquely barcoded TCR beta cDNA molecule per two T cells was captured by template switching. Four age groups were formed from the donors: young (average about 16 years), middle-aged (approximately 39), aged (roughly 58) and long-lived (approximately 80). The study measured age-related changes in TCR beta repertoire diversity using deep sequencing normalized with unique cDNA molecular identifiers. Donors of different ages were randomly distributed across sequencing lanes to avoid experimental bias. The study analyzed two additional independent replicas of 1 million unique cDNA reads from the same blood draw for two donors, one aged 18 to 29 and one aged 80 or older. What the work shows at the level of the full study, not this receptor alone: A strong correlation was found between observed TCR beta diversity and the percentage of naive T cells measured by flow cytometry. Donor CMV infection status was unknown, potentially confounding age-related changes in expanded clonotypes. The long-lived group showed more naive CD4+ T cells, fewer expanded clones and increased TCR diversity than the aged group, suggesting age selection. Since profiling was done on bulk unsorted PBMCs, naive and antigen-experienced compartments could not be conclusively compared. Observed TCR beta diversity per million T cells fell roughly linearly with age, and a significant reduction was already apparent by age roughly 40. Estimates of total diversity based on one million sequenced T cells were considered lower bounds and underestimates.

The donors were roughly 39 Caucasian individuals from Russia, aged 6 to 90 years, who were systemically healthy. Each donor gave about 10 milliliters of peripheral blood, drawn into EDTA-treated Vacutainer tubes. Ficoll-Paque density-gradient centrifugation was used to isolate PBMCs, with at least 6 million per sample. Trizol reagent was used to extract total RNA from PBMCs, with at least 5.5 micrograms per sample. For every donor, flow cytometry on a PBMC aliquot measured the percentage of naive CD45RAhigh/CD27high T cells. Receptor amplification or capture employed 5' RACE. The listed sequencing device is Illumina HiSeq 2500. A second PCR of about 7 to 12 cycles was run with a J-beta primer mix and a sample-barcoded 5' primer. Each TCR beta cDNA molecule received a unique molecular identifier from a template-switch 5' adaptor carrying 12 random nucleotides. Each sample yielded at least 2.5 million CDR3-containing paired-end reads. All of the RNA was converted into first-strand cDNA using the Mint cDNA synthesis kit, with a TRBC-specific oligonucleotide serving as the primer. All cDNA was treated with uracil-DNA glycosylase and then went through a first 18-cycle PCR with the universal primers M1SS and BC2_uni_R. Regarding the original processing steps: Normalization of each sample was performed by random selection of 1 million high-quality reads, each carrying a distinct molecular identifier. Instead of being binned into consensus sequences, reads that shared molecular identifiers were thrown out. MiTCR, with a Q25 quality threshold and the strictest error-elimination algorithm, was used for CDR3 identification, clonotype clustering and error correction. A nonparametric unseen species model with Euler transformation was used to estimate lower-bound total TCR beta diversity. Using fastp trimming at Q25 and MiXCR clonotype assembly, TCRdb reanalyzed the public sequencing data and kept in-frame beta chains. All rows with the same CDR3 protein become a single entry with the most common DNA and genes. V and J calls and clone size were set by TCRdb, not the authors. The sample includes some 700,000 distinct CDR3 sequences, with around 40% observed a single time. Clones ranked in the top ten supply 20% of the sample.

Sequences were obtained from blood. The source is a woman aged 55 to 70 in good health.

The sequence in DNA is TGTGCCAGCAGCCAAGACGTGCGGACTAGCGGGAGGGAGACCCAGTACTTC. This translates into CASSQDVRTSGRETQYF. The chain employs TRBV14 and TRBJ2-5, with 14 bases aligning to TRBD2. The germline V gene sets CDR1 to SGHDN and CDR2 to FVKESK. V is pruned by 0 bases and J by 5 bases, leaving 5 bases of the junction without a gene match. Including cysteine and phenylalanine, the CDR3 has 17 amino acids. The entry retains the CDR3 DNA only, 51 bases that are in frame from base 1.